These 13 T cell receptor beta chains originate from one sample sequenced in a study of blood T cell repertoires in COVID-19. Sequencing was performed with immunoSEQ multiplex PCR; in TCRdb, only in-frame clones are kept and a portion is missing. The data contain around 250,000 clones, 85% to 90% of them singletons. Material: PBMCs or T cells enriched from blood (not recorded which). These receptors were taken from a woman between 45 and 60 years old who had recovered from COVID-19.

The CDR3 spells CASSIDLNQPQHF. The CDR3 DNA follows: TGTGCCAGTAGTATAGATCTCAATCAGCCCCAGCATTTT. The chain recombines TRBV19 with TRBJ1-5; D is undetermined. The CDR3 runs 13 residues. Trimming took 0 bases from V and 3 from J, leaving 3 bases between them. CDR1 is LNHDA, CDR2 SQIVND, per germline (reference sequence).

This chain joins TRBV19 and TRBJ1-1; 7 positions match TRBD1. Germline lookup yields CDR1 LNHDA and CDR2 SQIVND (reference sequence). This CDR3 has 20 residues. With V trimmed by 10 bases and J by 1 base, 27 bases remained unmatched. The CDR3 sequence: CATNPKWAKQGVTRNTEAFF. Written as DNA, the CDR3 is TGTGCCACCAACCCAAAATGGGCTAAGCAGGGGGTTACTCGGAACACTGAAGCTTTCTTT.

CDR3 protein: CASSPVDSSSYEQYF. The CDR3 DNA sequence: TGTGCCAGCTCACCGGTTGACAGCAGCTCCTACGAGCAGTACTTC. The chain has TRBV18 and TRBJ2-7, with D perhaps TRBD1 (5 bases). Per germline, CDR1 KGHSH and CDR2 LQKENI. V was clipped by 3 bases and J by 0 bases, with 12 bases between them. This CDR3 is 15 amino acids long. The full variable domain, completed using reference TRBV18 and TRBJ2-7, is NAGVMQNPRHLVRRRGQEARLRCSPMKGHSHVYWYRQLPEEGLKFMVYLQKENIIDESGMPKERFSAEFPKEGPSILRIQQVVRGDSAAYFCASSPVDSSSYEQYFGPGTRLTVT.

The CDR3 nucleotides are TGTGCCAGCACCGATCGACAGGGGGCAAACTATGGCTACACCTTC. Translating gives CASTDRQGANYGYTF. This chain uses TRBV28 with TRBJ1-2; TRBD1 matches at 10 bases. The CDR3 is 15 residues long. Germline V CDR1 and CDR2: MDHEN, SYDVKM. Trimming removed 7 bases from V and 2 bases from J; junction bases left unmatched: 7.

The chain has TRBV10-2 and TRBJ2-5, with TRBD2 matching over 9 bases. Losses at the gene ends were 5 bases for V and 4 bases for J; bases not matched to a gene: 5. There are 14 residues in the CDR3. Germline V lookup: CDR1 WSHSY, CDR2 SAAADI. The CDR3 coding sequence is TGCGCCAGCAGTATAGCGGGAGCTGGAGAGACCCAGTACTTC. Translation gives CASSIAGAGETQYF.

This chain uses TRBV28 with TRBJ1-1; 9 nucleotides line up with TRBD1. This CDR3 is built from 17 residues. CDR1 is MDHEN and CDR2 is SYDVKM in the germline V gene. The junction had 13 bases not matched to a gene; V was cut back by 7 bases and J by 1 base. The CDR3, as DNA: TGTGCCAGCACACGATCCGGGACAGGGAGAGCGAACACTGAAGCTTTCTTT. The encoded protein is CASTRSGTGRANTEAFF.

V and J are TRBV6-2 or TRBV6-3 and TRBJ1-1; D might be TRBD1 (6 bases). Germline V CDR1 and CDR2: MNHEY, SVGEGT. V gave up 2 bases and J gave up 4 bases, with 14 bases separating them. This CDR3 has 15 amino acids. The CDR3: CASSYSTGLVTEAFF. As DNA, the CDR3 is TGTGCCAGCAGTTACAGCACAGGGTTGGTCACTGAAGCTTTCTTT.

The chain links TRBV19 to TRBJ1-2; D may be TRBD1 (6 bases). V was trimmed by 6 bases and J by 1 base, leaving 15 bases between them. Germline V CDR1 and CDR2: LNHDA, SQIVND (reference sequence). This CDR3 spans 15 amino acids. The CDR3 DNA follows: TGTGCCAGTAGCCGGGACAACGCCCTTAACTATGGCTACACCTTC. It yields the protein CASSRDNALNYGYTF.

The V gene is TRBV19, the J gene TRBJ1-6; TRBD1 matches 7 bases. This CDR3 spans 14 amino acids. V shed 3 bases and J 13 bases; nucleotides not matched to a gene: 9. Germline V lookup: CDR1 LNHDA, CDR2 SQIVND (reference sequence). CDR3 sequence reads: CASSMGTDLLPLHF. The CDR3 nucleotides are TGTGCCAGTAGTATGGGGACAGACCTTCTTCCCCTCCACTTT.

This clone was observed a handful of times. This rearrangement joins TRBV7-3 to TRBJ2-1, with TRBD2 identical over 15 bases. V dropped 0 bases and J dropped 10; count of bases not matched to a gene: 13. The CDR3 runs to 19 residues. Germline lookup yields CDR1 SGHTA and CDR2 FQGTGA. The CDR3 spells CASSLTGLAGGPQSPEQFF. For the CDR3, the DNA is TGTGCCAGCAGCTTAACGGGACTAGCGGGAGGCCCGCAATCCCCAGAGCAGTTCTTC.

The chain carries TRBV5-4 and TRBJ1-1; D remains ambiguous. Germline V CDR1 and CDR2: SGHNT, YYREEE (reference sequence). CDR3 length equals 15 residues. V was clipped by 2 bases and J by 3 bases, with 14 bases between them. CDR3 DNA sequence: TGTGCCAGCAGCTTTGGAGGCGCCCTACACACTGAAGCTTTCTTT. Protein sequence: CASSFGGALHTEAFF.

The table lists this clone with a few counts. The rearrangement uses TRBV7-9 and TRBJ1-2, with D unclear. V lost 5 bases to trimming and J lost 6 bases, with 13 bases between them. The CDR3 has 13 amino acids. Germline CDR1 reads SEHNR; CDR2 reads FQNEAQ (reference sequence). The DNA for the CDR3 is TGTGCCAGCAGCCCCCAGGCCGGGAATGGCTACACCTTC. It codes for CASSPQAGNGYTF.

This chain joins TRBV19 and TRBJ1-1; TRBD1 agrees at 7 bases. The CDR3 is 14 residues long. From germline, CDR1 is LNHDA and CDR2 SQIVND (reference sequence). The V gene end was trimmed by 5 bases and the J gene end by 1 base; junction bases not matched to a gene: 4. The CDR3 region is CASSPQGTNTEAFF. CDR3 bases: TGTGCCAGTAGTCCACAGGGGACGAACACTGAAGCTTTCTTT.